This T cell receptor (beta chain) was obtained from a study of T cell clonotyping in hematopoietic cell transplantation. Profiling relied on immunoSEQ multiplex PCR, and the TCRdb table lists in-frame clones only, not all of them. Found here are 5,000 or so clones, roughly 92% of them singletons; the top ten hold 6.3%. The sequencing used PBMCs, collected 180 days after allogeneic stem cell transplant. The receptor was derived from a male patient aged 60 to 75 who had an allogeneic stem cell transplant from a related donor, so the T cells may come from the graft donor. Some clones in this sample may be carry-over from other donors' samples.

The CDR3: CASSHWTGGFNGNGYTF. In DNA, the CDR3 is TGTGCCAGCAGCCACTGGACAGGGGGATTTAACGGGAATGGCTACACCTTC. The chain recombines TRBV5-6 with TRBJ1-2; 10 nucleotides agree with TRBD1. V shed 4 bases, J shed 6 bases, and the junction held 15 bases outside the gene matches. The CDR3 extends over 17 amino acids. Germline CDR1 reads SGHDT; CDR2 reads YYEEEE.